This T cell receptor (beta chain) was captured in a study of identical twins. Germline V gives CDR1 MGHRA, CDR2 YSYEKL. The CDR3 contains 18 residues. V was clipped by 3 bases and J by 0 bases, with 19 bases between them. In the case of this clonotype: The antigen is not known.

Through template switching, a universal primer site was introduced, and the cDNA contained unique molecular identifiers. Using its own MiXCR run on the 5' RACE reads, TCRdb lists one record per CDR3 protein. The sample shows some 600,000 distinct CDR3 sequences, about 7.1% of them seen only once. Findings and caveats of the study: Zero-insertion findings could be partly confounded by invariant cells (MAIT and iNKT cells). Sequences that were beta out-of-frame showed weaker excess twin sharing.

The same specimen was also included in a second study, on yellow fever vaccine responses in identical twins. That source adds: Vaccine T cell responses of twins reportedly seemed partly convergent and partly personalized.

This sequence was found in a woman in her late teens or twenties in good health. Sequencing was performed on PBMCs. The gene calls are TRBV4-1 and TRBJ2-3, with D hard to call. The CDR3 reads CASSHPGEPAYSTDTQYF. The DNA of the CDR3 is TGCGCCAGCAGCCACCCCGGAGAACCCGCTTACAGCACAGATACGCAGTATTTT.